The T cell receptor (beta chain) described here comes from a study of blood T cells in healthy people across ages. Comment on this clonotype: Its target is not known.

Germline assignment: CDR1 SGHDT and CDR2 YYEEEE. The J segment lost 1 base and the V segment lost 1 base, leaving 1 base of the junction unmatched. This CDR3 spans 15 amino acids. Whole-study results and caveats: Naive T cell percentage showed a strong correlation with TCR beta diversity. Unsorted PBMCs ruled out conclusive naive versus antigen-experienced comparison. Donor CMV infection status was unknown, possibly confounding age-related changes in expanded clonotypes.

Primers used in a second PCR of about 7 to 12 cycles were a sample-barcoded 5' primer and a J-beta primer mix. Tags on each cDNA molecule came from a template-switch adaptor with 12 random nucleotides. TCRdb reprocessed the 5' RACE reads with MiXCR, giving one entry per CDR3 protein. The sample lists around 970,000 distinct CDR3 sequences, roughly 51% occurring once. This receptor was taken from a woman between 55 and 75 years old in good health. The rearrangement links TRBV5-6 to TRBJ1-5; 8 bases line up with TRBD1. Sequenced sample: blood. The CDR3 loop is CASSLWDRSNQPQHF. The DNA for the CDR3 is TGTGCCAGCAGCTTGTGGGACAGGAGCAATCAGCCCCAGCATTTT.